Given below is one TCR beta chain in context. The sample originates from a study of human thymus T cells. Produced via immunoSEQ multiplex PCR; TCRdb's table is partial and in-frame only. The table has fewer than 55,000 clones, nearly 95% seen once. Trimming removed 4 bases at V and 1 base at J, with 12 bases between. CDR1 and CDR2 (germline): SGDLS, YYNGEE. The CDR3 runs to 15 residues. Infants served as donors; they were healthy and Finnish and were having corrective surgery for congenital heart defects. The source material was blood. The sequence was obtained from a boy less than two years old with a congenital heart defect but otherwise immunologically healthy. The chain combines TRBV9 with TRBJ2-4; the D is unclear. In DNA, the CDR3 is TGTGCCAGCAGCCCCCGAACTGGGGCCAAAAACATTCAGTACTTC. Translated: CASSPRTGAKNIQYF.